This record looks at one TCR beta chain sequence and its context. The antigen it binds to is not known. Base qualities are not provided; no much larger clone lies one nucleotide away. The data were taken from a study of radiotherapy plus CTLA-4 blockade in lung cancer (dated by TCRdb to between 2018 and 2020). Broadly, across the study: Among the enrolled patients, about 19% had an objective response, and roughly 30% reached disease control. On the study overall, not on this receptor specifically: After treatment with radiotherapy and ipilimumab, TCR clones that originated in tumors expanded in peripheral blood. The strongest predictors of response, as reported, were early dynamic changes in blood T cell clones along with a rise in serum interferon-beta after radiation.

The receptor library was made with the immunoSEQ multiplex PCR assay. TCRdb obtained this table from immuneACCESS and retained in-frame rearrangements with V and J assigned. These tables miss some clones; where compared with another copy, unresolved V genes account for less than half of the shortfall, and the remainder is unexplained. Across this sample there are more than 90,000 clones, with about 91% seen only once. The top ten clonotypes cover 4% to 6% of the sample. The V end loses 2 bases and the J end loses 8 bases, and a stretch of 12 bases separates them. CDR1 and CDR2 are read off the germline V gene (reference sequence) as GTSNPN and SVGIG. The CDR3 spans 12 residues, from the cysteine through the phenylalanine. Of all the DNA, just the CDR3 is kept, 36 bases in frame from base 1. In this study, focal radiation therapy paired with CTLA-4 blockade (ipilimumab) was tested in patients who had chemo-refractory metastatic non-small-cell lung cancer.

The rearranged chain carries TRBV30 and TRBJ1-2, with an unclear D gene assignment. The starting material was peripheral blood, obtained from a patient treated with radiotherapy plus ipilimumab. The TCR was taken from a human donor with non-small cell lung cancer that progressed on radiotherapy plus ipilimumab. The DNA sequence is as follows: TGTGCCTGGAGTCCTGGCCGGCTGGGCTACACCTTC. It translates to CAWSPGRLGYTF.